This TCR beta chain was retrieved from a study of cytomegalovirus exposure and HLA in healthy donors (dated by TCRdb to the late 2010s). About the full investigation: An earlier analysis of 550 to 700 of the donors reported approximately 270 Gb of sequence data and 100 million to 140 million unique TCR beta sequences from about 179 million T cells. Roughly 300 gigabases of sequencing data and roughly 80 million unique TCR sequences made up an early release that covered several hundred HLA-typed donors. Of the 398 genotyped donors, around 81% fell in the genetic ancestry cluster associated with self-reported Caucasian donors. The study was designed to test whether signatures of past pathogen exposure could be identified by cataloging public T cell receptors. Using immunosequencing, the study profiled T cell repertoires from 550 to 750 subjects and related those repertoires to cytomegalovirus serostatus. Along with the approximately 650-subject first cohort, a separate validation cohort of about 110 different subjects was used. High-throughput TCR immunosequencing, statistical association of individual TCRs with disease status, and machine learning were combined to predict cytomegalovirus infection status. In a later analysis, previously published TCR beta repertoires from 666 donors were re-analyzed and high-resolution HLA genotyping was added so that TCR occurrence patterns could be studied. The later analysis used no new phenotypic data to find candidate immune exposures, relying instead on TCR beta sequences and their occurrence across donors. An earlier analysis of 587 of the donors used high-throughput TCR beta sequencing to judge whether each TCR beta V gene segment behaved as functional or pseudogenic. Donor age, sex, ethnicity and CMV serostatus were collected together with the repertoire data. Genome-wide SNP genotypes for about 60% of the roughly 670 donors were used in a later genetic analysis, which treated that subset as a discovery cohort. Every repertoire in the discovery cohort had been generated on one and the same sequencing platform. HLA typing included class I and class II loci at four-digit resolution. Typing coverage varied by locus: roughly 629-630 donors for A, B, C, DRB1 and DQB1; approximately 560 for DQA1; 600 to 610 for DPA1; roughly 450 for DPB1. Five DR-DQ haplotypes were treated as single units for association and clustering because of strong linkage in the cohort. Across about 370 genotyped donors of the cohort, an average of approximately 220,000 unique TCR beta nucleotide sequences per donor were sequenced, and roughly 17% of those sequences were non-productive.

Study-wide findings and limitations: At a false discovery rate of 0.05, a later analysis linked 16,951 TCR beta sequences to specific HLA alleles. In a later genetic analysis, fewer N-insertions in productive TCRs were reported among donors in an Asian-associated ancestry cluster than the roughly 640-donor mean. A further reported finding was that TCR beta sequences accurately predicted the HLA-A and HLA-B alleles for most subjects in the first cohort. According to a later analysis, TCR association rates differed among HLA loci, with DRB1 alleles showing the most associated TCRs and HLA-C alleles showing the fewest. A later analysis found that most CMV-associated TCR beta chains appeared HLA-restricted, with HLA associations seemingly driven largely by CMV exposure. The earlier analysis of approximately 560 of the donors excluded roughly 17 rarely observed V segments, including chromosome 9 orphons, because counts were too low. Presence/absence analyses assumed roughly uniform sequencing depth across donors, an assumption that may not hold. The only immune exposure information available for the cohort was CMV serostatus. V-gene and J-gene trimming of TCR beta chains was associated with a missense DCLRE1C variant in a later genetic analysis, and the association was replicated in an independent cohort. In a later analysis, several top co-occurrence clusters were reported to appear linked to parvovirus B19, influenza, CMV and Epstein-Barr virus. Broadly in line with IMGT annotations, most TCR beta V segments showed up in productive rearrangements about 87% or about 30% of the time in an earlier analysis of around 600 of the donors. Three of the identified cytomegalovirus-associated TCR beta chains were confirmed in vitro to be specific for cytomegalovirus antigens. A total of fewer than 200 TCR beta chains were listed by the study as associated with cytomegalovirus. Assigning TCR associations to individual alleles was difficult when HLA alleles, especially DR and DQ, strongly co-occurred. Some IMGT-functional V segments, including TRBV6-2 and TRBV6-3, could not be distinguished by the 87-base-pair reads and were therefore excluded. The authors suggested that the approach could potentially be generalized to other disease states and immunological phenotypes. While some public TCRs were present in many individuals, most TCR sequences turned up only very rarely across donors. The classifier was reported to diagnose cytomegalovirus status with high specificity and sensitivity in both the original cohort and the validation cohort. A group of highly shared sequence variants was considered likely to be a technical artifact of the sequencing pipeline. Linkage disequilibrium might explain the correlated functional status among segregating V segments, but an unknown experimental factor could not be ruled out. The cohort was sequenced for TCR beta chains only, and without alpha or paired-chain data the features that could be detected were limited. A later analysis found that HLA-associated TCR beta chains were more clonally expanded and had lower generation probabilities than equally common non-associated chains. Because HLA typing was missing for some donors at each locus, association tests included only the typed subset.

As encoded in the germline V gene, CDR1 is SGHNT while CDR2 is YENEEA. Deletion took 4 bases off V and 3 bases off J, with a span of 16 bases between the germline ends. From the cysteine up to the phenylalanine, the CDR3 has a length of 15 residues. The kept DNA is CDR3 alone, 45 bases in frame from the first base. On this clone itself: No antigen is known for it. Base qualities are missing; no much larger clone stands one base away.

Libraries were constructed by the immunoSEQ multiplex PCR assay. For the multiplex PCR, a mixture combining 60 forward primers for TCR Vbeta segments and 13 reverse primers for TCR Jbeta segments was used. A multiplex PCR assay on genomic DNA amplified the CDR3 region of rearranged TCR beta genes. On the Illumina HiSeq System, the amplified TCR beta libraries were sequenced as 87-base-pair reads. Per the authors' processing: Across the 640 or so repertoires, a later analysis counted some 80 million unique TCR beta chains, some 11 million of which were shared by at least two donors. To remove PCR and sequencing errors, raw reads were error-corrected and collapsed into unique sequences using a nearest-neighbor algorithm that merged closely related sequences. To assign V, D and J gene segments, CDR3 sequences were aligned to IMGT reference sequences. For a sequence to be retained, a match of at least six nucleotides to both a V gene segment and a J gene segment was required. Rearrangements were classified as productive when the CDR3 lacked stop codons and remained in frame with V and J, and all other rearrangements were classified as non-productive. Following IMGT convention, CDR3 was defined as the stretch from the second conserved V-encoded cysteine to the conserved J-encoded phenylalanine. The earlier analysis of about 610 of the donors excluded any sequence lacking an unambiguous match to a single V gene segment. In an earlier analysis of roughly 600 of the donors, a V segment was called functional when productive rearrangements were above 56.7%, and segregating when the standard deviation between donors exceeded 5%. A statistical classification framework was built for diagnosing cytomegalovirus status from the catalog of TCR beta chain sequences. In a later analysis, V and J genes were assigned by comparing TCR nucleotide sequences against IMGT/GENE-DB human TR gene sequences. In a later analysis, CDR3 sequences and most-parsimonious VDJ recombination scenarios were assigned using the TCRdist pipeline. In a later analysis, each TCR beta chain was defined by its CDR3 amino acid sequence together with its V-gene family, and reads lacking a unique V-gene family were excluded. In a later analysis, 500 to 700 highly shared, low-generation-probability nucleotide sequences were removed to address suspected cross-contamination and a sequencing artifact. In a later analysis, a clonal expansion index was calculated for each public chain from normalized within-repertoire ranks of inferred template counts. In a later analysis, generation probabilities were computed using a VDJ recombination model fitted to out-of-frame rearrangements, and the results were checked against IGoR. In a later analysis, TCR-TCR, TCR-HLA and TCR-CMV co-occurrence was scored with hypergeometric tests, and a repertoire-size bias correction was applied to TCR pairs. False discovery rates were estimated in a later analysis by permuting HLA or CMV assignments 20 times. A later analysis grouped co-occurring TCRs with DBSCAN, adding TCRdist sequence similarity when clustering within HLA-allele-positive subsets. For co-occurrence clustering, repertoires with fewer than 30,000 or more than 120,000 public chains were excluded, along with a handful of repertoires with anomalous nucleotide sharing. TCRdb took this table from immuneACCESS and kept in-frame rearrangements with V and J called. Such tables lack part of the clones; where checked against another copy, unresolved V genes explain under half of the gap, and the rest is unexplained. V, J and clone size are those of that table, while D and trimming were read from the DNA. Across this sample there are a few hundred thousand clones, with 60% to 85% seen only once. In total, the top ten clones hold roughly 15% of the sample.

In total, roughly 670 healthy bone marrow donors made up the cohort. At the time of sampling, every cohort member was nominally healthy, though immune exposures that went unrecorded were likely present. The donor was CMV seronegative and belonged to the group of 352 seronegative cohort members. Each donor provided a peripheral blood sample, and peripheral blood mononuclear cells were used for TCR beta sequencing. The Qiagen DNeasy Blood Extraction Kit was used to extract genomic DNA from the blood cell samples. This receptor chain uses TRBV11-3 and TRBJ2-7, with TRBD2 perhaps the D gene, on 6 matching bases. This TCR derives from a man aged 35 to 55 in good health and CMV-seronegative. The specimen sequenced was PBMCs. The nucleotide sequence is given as TGTGCCAGCAGCTCCTCACGGGACTCACACTACGAGCAGTACTTC. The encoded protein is CASSSSRDSHYEQYF.